The 30 T cell receptor beta chains below all came from one sample that was sequenced in a study of T cells in Graves' hyperthyroidism and ophthalmopathy. TCR beta CDR3 sequences were amplified from RNA transcripts. TCR CDR3 regions were first amplified by RT-PCR with HTBI primers. TCRdb ran MiXCR on the multiplex PCR reads and lists one entry per CDR3 protein. The data hold about 560,000 distinct CDR3 sequences, with about 43% observed a single time. Sequenced: peripheral blood or thyroid tissue (not recorded which). The receptors originated from a young woman with Graves' hyperthyroidism.

V usage is TRBV9 and J usage is TRBJ2-5; TRBD2 agrees at 7 bases. The CDR3 totals 17 residues. V lost 3 bases and J lost 2; bases outside the gene matches: 13. Germline assignment: CDR1 SGDLS and CDR2 YYNGEE. CDR3 sequence (DNA): TGTGCCAGCAGCGACGGGACGAAGCGGGACCAACAAGAGACCCAGTACTTC. Amino acids: CASSDGTKRDQQETQYF.

V gene TRBV2 combines with J gene TRBJ1-2; 7 positions agree with TRBD1. The length of the CDR3 is 15 residues. Germline V gene sequence: CDR1 SNHLY, CDR2 FYNNEI. The ends lost 5 bases at V and 0 bases at J; junction bases unmatched: 6. CDR3 sequence reads: CASSFLRGSNYGYTF. The CDR3, as DNA: TGTGCCAGCAGTTTTCTCAGGGGGTCTAACTATGGCTACACCTTC.

The table lists this clonotype with many counts. V gene TRBV10-3 combines with J gene TRBJ2-7, with unresolved D. The CDR3 covers 15 residues. Trimming removed 8 bases at V and 1 base at J, with 18 bases between. The germline V gene encodes CDR1 ENHRY and CDR2 SYGVKD. The CDR3 nucleotides are TGTGCCATCGCGCGGCAGCCGAAGGTATCCTACGAGCAGTACTTC. Protein sequence: CAIARQPKVSYEQYF.

This clonotype was seen ten or more times. The V call is TRBV7-2, the J call TRBJ1-5, with no clear D. The V gene lost 3 bases and the J gene lost 6 bases, with 12 bases spanning the gap. Germline CDR1 SGHTA, CDR2 FQGNSA. CDR3 length: 14 residues. The CDR3 sequence: CASSFMPAGQPQHF. CDR3 DNA: TGTGCCAGCAGCTTCATGCCGGCCGGTCAGCCCCAGCATTTT.

This sequence joins TRBV7-9 and TRBJ1-2; D possibly corresponds to TRBD1 (5 bases). The germline CDR1 and CDR2 sequences are SEHNR and FQNEAQ (reference sequence). V was trimmed by 5 bases and J by 8 bases, leaving 15 bases between them. There are 13 residues in the CDR3. CDR3: CASSQEAGQGYTF. The CDR3 nucleotides read TGTGCCAGCAGCCAAGAGGCAGGGCAAGGCTACACCTTC.

This clonotype was seen at least ten times. J is TRBJ2-5 and V is TRBV7-7, with D perhaps TRBD2 (6 bases). V gave up 0 bases and J gave up 7 bases, with 12 bases separating them. CDR1 is SSHAT, CDR2 FNYEAQ, per germline (reference sequence). The CDR3 has 14 residues. The CDR3 DNA sequence: TGTGCCAGCAGCTTAGCGTGGGGAGGAGGGACCCAGTACTTC. It codes for CASSLAWGGGTQYF. The full variable domain, its missing parts supplied by reference TRBV7-7 and TRBJ2-5, is GAGVSQSPRYKVTKRGQDVTLRCDPISSHATLYWYQQALGQGPEFLTYFNYEAQPDKSGLPSDRFSAERPEGSISTLTIQRTEQRDSAMYRCASSLAWGGGTQYFGPGTRLLVL.

Concerning this clonotype itself: A read error may account for a junction end that differs from germline. The CDR3, as DNA: TGCGCCAGCACTCCAGGGCAGGTTCTACAAGAGACCCAGTACTTC. Translation: CASTPGQVLQETQYF. This chain links TRBV2 with TRBJ2-5, with D possibly TRBD1 on 5 matching bases. Per the germline V gene, CDR1 is SNHLY and CDR2 is FYNNEI. The CDR3 is 15 residues long.

This clonotype was observed a handful of times. This chain joins TRBV6-2 or TRBV6-3 and TRBJ2-5; D gene unclear. Between the trimmed V and J ends, which lost 0 bases and 0 bases, there was a span of 2 bases. CDR1 is MNHEY, CDR2 SVGEGT, per germline. The CDR3 sequence is 13 residues long. Here the CDR3 reads CASSYSYQETQYF. The DNA for the CDR3 is TGTGCCAGCAGTTACTCTTACCAAGAGACCCAGTACTTC.

This clonotype was detected many times. This chain links TRBV2 with TRBJ1-6; 8 bases are a match to TRBD1. The V and J ends lost 5 bases and 13 bases, in that order; junction bases with no gene match: 7. Germline V CDR1 and CDR2: SNHLY, FYNNEI. The CDR3 totals 13 residues. DNA of the CDR3: TGTGCCAGCAGTTTACGGACAGGGCAGCCCCTCCACTTT. Protein: CASSLRTGQPLHF. Full variable domain (outside the CDR3, taken from reference TRBV2 and TRBJ1-6): EPEVTQTPSHQVTQMGQEVILRCVPISNHLYFYWYRQILGQKVEFLVSFYNNEISEKSEIFDDQFSVERPDGSNFTLKIRSTKLEDSAMYFCASSLRTGQPLHFGNGTRLTVT.

This clonotype was seen a handful of times. The V gene is TRBV7-3, the J gene TRBJ2-7; a possible D gene is TRBD2 (6 bases). Germline values: CDR1 SGHTA, CDR2 FQGTGA. The CDR3 consists of 14 residues. V gave up 2 bases and J gave up 6 bases, with 14 bases separating them. CDR3 coding DNA: TGTGCCAGCAGCTTACAGGGAGGCTATATCGAGCAGTACTTC. It yields the protein CASSLQGGYIEQYF.

The chain uses TRBV5-1 and TRBJ2-7, with 13 bases lining up with TRBD2. Unmatched junction bases numbered 6, after V lost 4 bases and J lost 5 bases. The CDR3 extends over 15 amino acids. CDR1 and CDR2 from the germline V gene are SGHRS and YFSETQ. The CDR3 spells CASSTGTSGNHEQYF. The CDR3 DNA sequence: TGCGCCAGCAGCACCGGGACTAGCGGGAACCACGAGCAGTACTTC. Full variable domain (outside the CDR3, taken from reference TRBV5-1 and TRBJ2-7): KAGVTQTPRYLIKTRGQQVTLSCSPISGHRSVSWYQQTPGQGLQFLFEYFSETQRNKGNFPGRFSGRQFSNSRSEMNVSTLELGDSALYLCASSTGTSGNHEQYFGPGTRLTVT.

This clonotype occurred a few times. CDR3 coding DNA: TGTGCCAGCAGGGACAGGACCCAGGGCACTCAGCCCCAGCATTTT. This translates into CASRDRTQGTQPQHF. V and J are TRBV2 and TRBJ1-5, with 7 bases that match TRBD1. Trimming took 6 bases from V and 6 from J; bases not matched to a gene: 11. Germline assignment: CDR1 SNHLY and CDR2 FYNNEI. This CDR3 region has 15 residues.

In this sample, this clonotype turned up once. The rearrangement uses TRBV5-4 and TRBJ1-4, with TRBD1 matching over 9 bases. Germline loops: CDR1 SGHNT, CDR2 YYREEE (reference sequence). V shed 7 bases, J shed 8 bases, and the junction held 9 bases outside the gene matches. This CDR3 contains 14 residues. CDR3 protein: CASQPFGQGEKLFF. The CDR3 DNA reads as TGTGCCAGCCAACCCTTCGGACAGGGGGAAAAACTGTTTTTT.

Ten or more counts support this clonotype. This chain connects TRBV9 to TRBJ1-5; no reliable D call. V lost 4 bases to trimming and J lost 5 bases, with 10 bases between them. This CDR3 is built from 13 residues. Per the germline V gene, CDR1 is SGDLS and CDR2 is YYNGEE. The chain's CDR3 is CASSSGNYQPQHF. The DNA of the CDR3 is TGTGCCAGCAGCTCCGGGAATTATCAGCCCCAGCATTTT. The full variable domain, rest sourced from reference TRBV9 and TRBJ1-5, is DSGVTQTPKHLITATGQRVTLRCSPRSGDLSVYWYQQSLDQGLQFLIQYYNGEERAKGNILERFSAQQFPDLHSELNLSSLELGDSALYFCASSSGNYQPQHFGDGTRLSIL.

A remark on this clonotype: A much larger clone lies a single base off, so this may be a read error. The V gene is TRBV10-3, the J gene TRBJ2-2; D unresolved. Germline V lookup: CDR1 ENHRY, CDR2 SYGVKD. With 6 bases removed from V and 0 bases from J, the gap between germline ends came to 8 bases. CDR3 length: 14 amino acids. CDR3 sequence reads: CAIRRTANTGELFF. Here the CDR3 DNA reads TGTGCCATCAGACGCACGGCGAACACCGGGGAGCTGTTTTTT.

The gene calls are TRBV2 and TRBJ2-7; 9 bases are a match to TRBD2. The CDR3 is made up of 15 amino acids. V dropped 6 bases and J dropped 3; count of bases not matched to a gene: 9. The V gene's germline CDR1 is SNHLY and CDR2 FYNNEI. Written as DNA, the CDR3 is TGTGCCAGCAGCACATCCGGGACTAGCTACTACGAGCAGTACTTC. Protein: CASSTSGTSYYEQYF. Filled out from reference TRBV2 and TRBJ2-7, the complete variable domain reads EPEVTQTPSHQVTQMGQEVILRCVPISNHLYFYWYRQILGQKVEFLVSFYNNEISEKSEIFDDQFSVERPDGSNFTLKIRSTKLEDSAMYFCASSTSGTSYYEQYFGPGTRLTVT.

This clonotype was seen more than once but under ten times. The V call is TRBV13, the J call TRBJ1-1, with 7 bases fitting TRBD1. The CDR3 is 13 amino acids. Germline CDR1 reads PRHDT; CDR2 reads FYEKMQ (reference sequence). The junction had 9 bases not matched to a gene; V was cut back by 5 bases and J by 9 bases. CDR3 residues: CASSSPSGQKAFF. The CDR3 DNA reads TGTGCCAGCAGCAGCCCTTCGGGACAGAAAGCTTTCTTT.

This clonotype was seen more than once but under ten times. V gene TRBV10-3 combines with J gene TRBJ1-5; unclear D gene. The germline V and J ends were trimmed by 10 bases and 0 bases, with 16 bases remaining between them. CDR3 size: 15 residues. Germline V gene sequence: CDR1 ENHRY, CDR2 SYGVKD. The chain's CDR3 is CASVWTADSNQPQHF. The DNA for the CDR3 is TGTGCCAGCGTATGGACTGCGGATAGCAATCAGCCCCAGCATTTT.

Ten or more counts support this clonotype. The chain joins TRBV10-3 to TRBJ2-7, with D tentatively TRBD2 (5 bases). Per germline, CDR1 ENHRY and CDR2 SYGVKD. Trimming took off 10 bases at V and 1 base at J, with 14 bases between the two ends. The CDR3 has 13 amino acids. In DNA form, the CDR3 reads TGTGCCACCGGCGGAGAGGGTTCCTACGAGCAGTACTTC. It codes for CATGGEGSYEQYF.

A single count supports this clonotype. As the CDR3 is not closed by the conserved phenylalanine or tryptophan, this likely results from a read error. The DNA is omitted, as the CDR3 cannot be located on it reliably, and the CDR3 follows TCRdb's listing. This chain uses TRBV15 with TRBJ2-2; the DNA was not used to check the table's D call, TRBD1. The germline CDR1 and CDR2 sequences are LNHNV and YYDKDF (reference sequence). A total of 10 residues make up the CDR3, ends included. The CDR3 sequence is CATSRDRGTV.

As regards this clonotype: One end of the junction varies from germline; a read error may be responsible. The V call is TRBV25-1, the J call TRBJ2-6; TRBD1 aligns across 8 bases. The CDR3 loop spans 14 amino acids. Germline assignment: CDR1 MGHDK and CDR2 SYGVNS. CDR3 amino acids: CTSRDRGGANVLTF. DNA of the CDR3: TGTACCAGCAGAGACAGGGGTGGGGCCAACGTCCTGACTTTC.

The gene calls are TRBV29-1 and TRBJ2-5; 9 bases agree with TRBD1. Germline V gene data show CDR1 as SQVTM and CDR2 as ANQGSEA. J was trimmed by 5 bases and V by 6 bases; bases with no gene match: 10. This CDR3 contains 14 residues. CDR3 amino acids: CSVRTGAVNETQYF. DNA of the CDR3: TGCAGCGTGCGGACAGGGGCCGTCAATGAGACCCAGTACTTC. The full variable domain, in which reference TRBV29-1 and TRBJ2-5 provide the parts outside the CDR3, is SAVISQKPSRDICQRGTSLTIQCQVDSQVTMMFWYRQQPGQSLTLIATANQGSEATYESGFVIDKFPISRPNLTFSTLTVSNMSPEDSSIYLCSVRTGAVNETQYFGPGTRLLVL.

This clonotype was recorded many times. This rearrangement joins TRBV2 to TRBJ1-5, with D tentatively TRBD1 (5 bases). The length of the CDR3 is 16 residues. Germline CDR1 SNHLY, CDR2 FYNNEI. With 8 bases removed from V and 8 bases from J, the gap between germline ends came to 25 bases. CDR3 sequence reads: CASQPGPGPGGEPQHF. In DNA, the CDR3 is TGTGCCAGCCAGCCGGGACCCGGCCCGGGGGGTGAGCCCCAGCATTTT.

The gene calls are TRBV2 and TRBJ1-2; possibly TRBD1 for D (5 bases). Germline V gives CDR1 SNHLY, CDR2 FYNNEI. Trimming shortened V by 2 bases and J by 3 bases, and 13 bases separated the two germline ends. The CDR3 is 15 residues long. This CDR3 is CASSESRGTYYGYTF. The DNA of the CDR3 is TGTGCCAGCAGTGAATCAAGGGGAACTTACTATGGCTACACCTTC. The full variable domain, completed using reference TRBV2 and TRBJ1-2, is EPEVTQTPSHQVTQMGQEVILRCVPISNHLYFYWYRQILGQKVEFLVSFYNNEISEKSEIFDDQFSVERPDGSNFTLKIRSTKLEDSAMYFCASSESRGTYYGYTFGSGTRLTVV.

The J gene is TRBJ2-1, the V gene TRBV7-2; 9 nucleotides align to TRBD2. After removal of 3 bases from V and 7 bases from J, the junction contained 4 bases not matched to a gene. Germline V gives CDR1 SGHTA, CDR2 FQGNSA. CDR3 length: 14 residues. CDR3 in amino acids: CASSLGLAGNEQFF. CDR3 nucleotides: TGTGCCAGCAGCTTGGGGCTAGCGGGGAATGAGCAGTTCTTC. Full variable domain (outside the CDR3, taken from reference TRBV7-2 and TRBJ2-1): GAGVSQSPSNKVTEKGKDVELRCDPISGHTALYWYRQSLGQGLEFLIYFQGNSAPDKSGLPSDRFSAERTGGSVSTLTIQRTQQEDSAVYLCASSLGLAGNEQFFGPGTRLTVL.

This clonotype has ten or more counts. The gene calls are TRBV25-1 and TRBJ1-6; 9 bases agree with TRBD1. CDR1 is MGHDK and CDR2 is SYGVNS in the germline V gene. After removal of 4 bases from V and 10 bases from J, the junction contained 5 bases not matched to a gene. The CDR3 totals 14 residues. Here the CDR3 reads CASSGGQGDSPLHF. As DNA, the CDR3 is TGTGCCAGCAGTGGGGGACAGGGTGACTCACCCCTCCACTTT.

The chain carries TRBV7-9 and TRBJ2-5; the D call may be TRBD1 or TRBD2 (5 bases each). The V end was cut by 6 bases, the J end by 6 bases, with 23 bases between. The germline V gene encodes CDR1 SEHNR and CDR2 FQNEAQ (reference sequence). The CDR3 contains 16 residues. The DNA of the CDR3 is TGTGCCAGCAGTTACTCGGGCGGAGTTGGGGGAAAGACCCAGTACTTC. This codes for CASSYSGGVGGKTQYF.

The V call is TRBV7-9, the J call TRBJ2-5; the match to TRBD2 covers 12 bases. This CDR3 is built from 20 residues. In germline, CDR1 is SEHNR, CDR2 FQNEAQ (reference sequence). The J segment lost 0 bases and the V segment lost 0 bases, leaving 11 bases of the junction unmatched. The CDR3 region is CASSLAPSGRARVYQETQYF. CDR3 bases: TGTGCCAGCAGCTTAGCGCCTAGCGGGAGGGCCCGGGTCTACCAAGAGACCCAGTACTTC.

Turning to this clonotype: This sequence may be a read error, since a much larger clone differs from it by one base. The V and J genes are TRBV7-9 and TRBJ2-7; maybe TRBD2 (6 bases). This CDR3 contains 15 residues. From germline, CDR1 is SEHNR and CDR2 FQNEAQ (reference sequence). This CDR3 is CACSSPWRDGDEQYF. DNA for the CDR3: TGTGCCTGCAGCTCCCCGTGGCGGGACGGGGACGAGCAGTACTTC. The variable domain in full, with the rest retrieved from reference TRBV7-9 and TRBJ2-7, is DTGVSQNPRHKITKRGQNVTFRCDPISEHNRLYWYRQTLGQGPEFLTYFQNEAQLEKSRLLSDRFSAERPKGSFSTLEIQRTEQGDSAMYLCACSSPWRDGDEQYFGPGTRLTVT.

The J gene is TRBJ2-3, the V gene TRBV24-1; D remains unclear. The CDR3 totals 14 residues. Germline V gene data show CDR1 as KGHDR and CDR2 as SFDVKD. The ends were cut back, 2 bases at V and 0 bases at J, with 5 bases in the middle. CDR3 sequence (DNA): TGTGCCACCAGTGATTCCCCTAGCACAGATACGCAGTATTTT. Translating it yields CATSDSPSTDTQYF.